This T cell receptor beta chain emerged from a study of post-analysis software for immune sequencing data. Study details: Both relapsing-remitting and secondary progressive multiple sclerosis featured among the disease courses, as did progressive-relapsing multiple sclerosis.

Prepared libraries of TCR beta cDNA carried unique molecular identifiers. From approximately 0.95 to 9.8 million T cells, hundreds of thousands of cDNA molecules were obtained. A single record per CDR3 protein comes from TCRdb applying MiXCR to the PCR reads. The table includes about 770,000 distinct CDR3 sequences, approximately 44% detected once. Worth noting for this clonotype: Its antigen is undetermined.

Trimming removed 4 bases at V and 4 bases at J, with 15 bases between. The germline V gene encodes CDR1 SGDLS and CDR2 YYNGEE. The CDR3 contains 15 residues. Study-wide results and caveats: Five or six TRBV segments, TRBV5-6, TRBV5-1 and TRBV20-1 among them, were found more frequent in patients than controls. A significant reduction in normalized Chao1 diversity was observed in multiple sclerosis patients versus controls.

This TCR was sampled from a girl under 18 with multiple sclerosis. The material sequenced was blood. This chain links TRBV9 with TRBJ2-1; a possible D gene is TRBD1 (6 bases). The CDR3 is CASSLVQGEYNEQFF. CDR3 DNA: TGTGCCAGCAGCTTAGTACAGGGCGAGTACAATGAGCAGTTCTTC.